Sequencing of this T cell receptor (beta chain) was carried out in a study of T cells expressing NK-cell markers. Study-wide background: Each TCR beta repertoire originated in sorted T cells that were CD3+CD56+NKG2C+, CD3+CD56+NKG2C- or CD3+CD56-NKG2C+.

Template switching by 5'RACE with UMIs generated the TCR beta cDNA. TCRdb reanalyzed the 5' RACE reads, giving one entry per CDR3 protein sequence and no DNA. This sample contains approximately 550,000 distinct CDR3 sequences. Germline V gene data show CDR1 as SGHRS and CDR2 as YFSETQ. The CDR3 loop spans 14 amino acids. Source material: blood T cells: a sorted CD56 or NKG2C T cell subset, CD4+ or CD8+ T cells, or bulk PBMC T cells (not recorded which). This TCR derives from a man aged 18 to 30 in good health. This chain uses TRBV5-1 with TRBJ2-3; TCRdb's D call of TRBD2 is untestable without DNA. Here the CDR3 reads CASSGRPGADTQYF.